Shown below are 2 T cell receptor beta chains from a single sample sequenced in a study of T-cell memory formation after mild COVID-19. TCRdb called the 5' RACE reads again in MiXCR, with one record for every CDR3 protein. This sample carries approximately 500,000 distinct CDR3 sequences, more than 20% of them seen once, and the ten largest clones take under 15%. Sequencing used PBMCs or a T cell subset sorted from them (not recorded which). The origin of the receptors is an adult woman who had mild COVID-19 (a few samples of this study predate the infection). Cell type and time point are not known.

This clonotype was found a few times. CDR3 region: CASSHSRNTEAFF. The CDR3 region has the DNA TGTGCCAGCAGCCACTCGAGGAACACTGAAGCTTTCTTT. The rearrangement uses TRBV11-3 and TRBJ1-1, with D hard to call. The CDR3 spans 13 residues. Trimming took 5 bases from V and 1 from J, leaving 8 bases between them. Germline V gene sequence: CDR1 SGHNT, CDR2 YENEEA.

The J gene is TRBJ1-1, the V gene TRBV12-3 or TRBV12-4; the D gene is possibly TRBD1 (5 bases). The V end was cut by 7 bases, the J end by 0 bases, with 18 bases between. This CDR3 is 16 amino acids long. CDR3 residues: CASTPGGRTMNTEAFF. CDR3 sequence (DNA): TGTGCCAGCACCCCGGGAGGGCGGACAATGAACACTGAAGCTTTCTTT.